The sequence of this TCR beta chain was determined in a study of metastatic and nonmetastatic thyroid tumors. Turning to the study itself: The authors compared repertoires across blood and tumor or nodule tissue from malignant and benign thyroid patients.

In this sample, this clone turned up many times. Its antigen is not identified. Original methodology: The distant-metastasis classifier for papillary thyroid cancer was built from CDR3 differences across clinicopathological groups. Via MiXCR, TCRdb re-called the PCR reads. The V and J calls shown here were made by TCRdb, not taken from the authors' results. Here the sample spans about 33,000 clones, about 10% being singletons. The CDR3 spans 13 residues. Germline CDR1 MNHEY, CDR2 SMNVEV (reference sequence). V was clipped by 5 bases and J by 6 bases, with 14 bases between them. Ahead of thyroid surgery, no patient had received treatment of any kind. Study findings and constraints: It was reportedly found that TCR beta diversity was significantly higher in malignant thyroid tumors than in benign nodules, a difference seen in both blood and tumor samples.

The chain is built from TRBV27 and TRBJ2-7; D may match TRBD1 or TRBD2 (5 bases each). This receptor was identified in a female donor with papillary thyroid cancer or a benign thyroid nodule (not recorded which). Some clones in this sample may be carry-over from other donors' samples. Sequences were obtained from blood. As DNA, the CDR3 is TGTGCCAGCAGTCGGGGCTGGAGGCTCGAGCAGTACTTC. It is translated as CASSRGWRLEQYF.